This TCR beta chain was retrieved from a study of metastatic and nonmetastatic thyroid tumors. Study-wide background: For malignant and benign thyroid patients, tumor or nodule tissue and blood were the sources whose repertoires were compared.

Patients were all untreated before their thyroid surgery. Study-level results: Benign nodules were reported to have significantly lower TCR beta diversity than malignant thyroid tumors, in blood and tumor.

CDR1 is SGHRS, CDR2 YFSETQ, per germline. V lost 0 bases, J lost 6 bases, and 9 bases lay in between. This CDR3 is 13 amino acids long. In the original processing: A classifier of distant metastasis in papillary thyroid cancer was built from CDR3 differences (across clinicopathological groups). TCRdb re-called the PCR reads through MiXCR. TCRdb, not the authors, supplied the V and J calls. The sample yields about 31,000 clones, roughly 20% seen once. This clone was detected many times. Its antigen is undetermined. The sample comprised blood. The source of this sequence is a female donor with papillary thyroid cancer or a benign thyroid nodule (not recorded which). Some clones in this sample may be carry-over from other donors' samples. V is TRBV5-1 and J is TRBJ1-2, with D perhaps TRBD1 (5 bases). CDR3 in amino acids: CASSLETGDGYTF. CDR3 bases: TGCGCCAGCAGCTTGGAAACGGGGGATGGCTACACCTTC.